The T cell receptor (beta chain) under discussion was sequenced for a study of Ad26.COV2.S vaccination and SARS-CoV-2 variants. This sample's treatment: about 20 received Ad26.COV2.S at low or high dose, single or two shots; about 5 received placebo; per-sample allocation not given. Samples were taken on day 63 after the first vaccine or placebo injection. An adult aged 18-55 years in Boston served as the donor. An Ad26 vector carrying the Wuhan-strain SARS-CoV-2 spike served as the vaccine. Profiled with immunoSEQ multiplex PCR; TCRdb holds only in-frame clones, not every one. The data contain under 500,000 clones, approximately 92% of them singletons. General study findings and limits: Spike-specific TCR breadth ran higher among vaccine recipients than placebo recipients. Following vaccination, spike-specific CD8+ and CD4+ T cell responses reportedly exhibited substantial breadth.

Of note for this clone: The target antigen is unknown.

Trimming stripped 5 bases from V and 0 bases from J, with 14 bases between. Germline values: CDR1 GTSNPN, CDR2 SVGIG (reference sequence). The CDR3 contains 16 residues. This sequence originates from a person aged 18-65 years who received the Ad26.COV2.S COVID-19 vaccine or a placebo. The specimen comprised peripheral blood, sampled in a trial of Ad26.COV2.S vaccine versus placebo. This chain links TRBV30 with TRBJ2-6; D could derive from TRBD1 or TRBD2 (5 bases each). CDR3 nucleotide sequence: TGTGCCTGGGCTGGGACCCGGAGCTCTGGGGCCAACGTCCTGACTTTC. Encoded protein: CAWAGTRSSGANVLTF.